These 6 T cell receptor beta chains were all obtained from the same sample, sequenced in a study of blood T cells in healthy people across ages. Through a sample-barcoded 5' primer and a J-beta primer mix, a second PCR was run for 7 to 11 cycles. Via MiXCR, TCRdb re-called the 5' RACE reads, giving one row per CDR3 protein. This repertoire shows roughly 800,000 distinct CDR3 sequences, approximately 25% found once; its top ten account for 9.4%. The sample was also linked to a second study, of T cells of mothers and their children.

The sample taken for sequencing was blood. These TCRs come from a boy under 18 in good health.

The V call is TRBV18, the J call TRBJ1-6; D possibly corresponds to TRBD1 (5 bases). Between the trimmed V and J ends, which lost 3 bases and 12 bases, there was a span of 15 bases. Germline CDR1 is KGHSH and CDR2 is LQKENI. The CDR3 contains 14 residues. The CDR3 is CASSPLQGYLPLHF. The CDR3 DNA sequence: TGTGCCAGCTCACCCCTCCAGGGCTATTTACCCCTCCACTTT.

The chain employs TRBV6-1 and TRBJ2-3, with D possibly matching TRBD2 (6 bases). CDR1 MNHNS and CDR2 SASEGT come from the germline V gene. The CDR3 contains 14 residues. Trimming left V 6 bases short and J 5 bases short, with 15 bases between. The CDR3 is CASRPGLQGDTQYF. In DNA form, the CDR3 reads TGTGCCAGCAGACCGGGACTCCAGGGAGATACGCAGTATTTT.

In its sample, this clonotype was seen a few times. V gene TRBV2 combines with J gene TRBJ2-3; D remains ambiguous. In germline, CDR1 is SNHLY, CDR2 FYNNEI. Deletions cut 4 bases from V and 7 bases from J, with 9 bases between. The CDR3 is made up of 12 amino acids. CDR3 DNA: TGTGCCAGCAGTGGAGCCTCTAATACGCAGTATTTT. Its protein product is CASSGASNTQYF. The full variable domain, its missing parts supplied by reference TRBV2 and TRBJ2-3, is EPEVTQTPSHQVTQMGQEVILRCVPISNHLYFYWYRQILGQKVEFLVSFYNNEISEKSEIFDDQFSVERPDGSNFTLKIRSTKLEDSAMYFCASSGASNTQYFGPGTRLTVL.

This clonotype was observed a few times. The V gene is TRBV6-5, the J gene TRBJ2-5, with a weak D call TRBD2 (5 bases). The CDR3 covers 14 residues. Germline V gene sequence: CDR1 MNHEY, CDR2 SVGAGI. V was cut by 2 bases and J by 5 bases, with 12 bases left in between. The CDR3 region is CASSYGLDLETQYF. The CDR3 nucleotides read TGTGCCAGCAGTTACGGACTCGACCTGGAGACCCAGTACTTC.

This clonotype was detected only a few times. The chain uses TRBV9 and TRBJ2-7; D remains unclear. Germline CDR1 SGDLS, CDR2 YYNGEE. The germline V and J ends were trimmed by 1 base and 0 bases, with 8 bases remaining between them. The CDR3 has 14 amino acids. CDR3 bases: TGTGCCAGCAGCGTATCCTCCAGCTCCTACGAGCAGTACTTC. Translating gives CASSVSSSSYEQYF. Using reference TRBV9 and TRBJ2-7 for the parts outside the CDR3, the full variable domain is DSGVTQTPKHLITATGQRVTLRCSPRSGDLSVYWYQQSLDQGLQFLIQYYNGEERAKGNILERFSAQQFPDLHSELNLSSLELGDSALYFCASSVSSSSYEQYFGPGTRLTVT.

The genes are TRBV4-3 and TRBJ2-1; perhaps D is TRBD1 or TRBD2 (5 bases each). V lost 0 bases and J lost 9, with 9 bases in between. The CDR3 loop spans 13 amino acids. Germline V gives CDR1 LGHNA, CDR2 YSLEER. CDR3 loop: CASSQDWGTEQFF. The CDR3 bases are TGCGCCAGCAGCCAAGATTGGGGGACTGAGCAGTTCTTC.